This T cell receptor (beta chain) was obtained from a study of control samples from healthy donors and cancer patients. Assay used: immunoSEQ multiplex PCR; TCRdb lists only in-frame clones, some missing. Counted here are about 120,000 clones, about 90% occurring once; the ten biggest clones make up under 40%. Germline values: CDR1 KGHDR, CDR2 SFDVKD. The ends were cut back, 1 base at V and 5 bases at J, with 13 bases in the middle. CDR3 length: 16 amino acids. The TCR comes from a man between 45 and 60 years old in good health. The chain uses TRBV24-1 and TRBJ2-2; D not certain. The sample comprised blood. CDR3 amino acids: CATSDFSVVGTGELFF. The CDR3, as DNA: TGTGCCACCAGTGATTTTTCAGTGGTTGGGACCGGGGAGCTGTTTTTT.